Listed below are T cell receptor beta chains from one sample, sequenced in a study of blood T cell repertoires in COVID-19. TCRdb keeps only in-frame clones here, not all; method: immunoSEQ multiplex PCR. The repertoire includes approximately 330,000 clones, around 90% of them detected once, and approximately 0.98% sits in the top ten. Sequencing was performed on peripheral blood. These receptors were taken from a woman aged 40 to 50 with COVID-19, enrolled during active disease. The CDR3 runs from the conserved cysteine through the conserved F or W. A D gene is named only where the DNA matches it firmly. Not every row has a clone size; where given, it reads once, few, many or a size class.

TRBV6-5	-	-	TRBJ2-1	TGTGCCAGCAGTTATCGGTTAGACAGCTCCTACAATGAGCAGTTCTTC	CASSYRLDSSYNEQFF
TRBV11-2	-	-	TRBJ1-3	TGTGCCAGCAGCCCGAGAGGAGGTCAGGGAAACACCATATATTTT	CASSPRGGQGNTIYF
TRBV3-1/TRBV3-2	-	-	TRBJ2-3	TGTGCCAGCAGCCTACCAGACTGGGGGGGCACAGATACGCAGTATTTT	CASSLPDWGGTDTQYF
TRBV5-5	-	TRBD1	TRBJ2-7	TGTGCCAGCAGCTTCCGGGACAGGGGGGCTTACGAGCAGTACTTC	CASSFRDRGAYEQYF
TRBV24-1	-	-	TRBJ2-1	TGTGCCACCCCGGGGAAAGCCTACAATGAGCAGTTCTTC	CATPGKAYNEQFF
TRBV28	-	-	TRBJ1-1	TGTGCCAGCAGTACCCCACAGGGATGGGTCACTGAAGCTTTCTTT	CASSTPQGWVTEAFF
TRBV9	-	-	TRBJ2-3	TGTGCCAGCAGCGTAGAAGGGGACTCCTCAGATACGCAGTATTTT	CASSVEGDSSDTQYF
TRBV28	-	-	TRBJ2-7	TGTGCCAGCAGCTTTATGCGGGGCAGGGACTTTCGTCTCGAGCAGTACTTC	CASSFMRGRDFRLEQYF
TRBV28	-	TRBD2	TRBJ2-7	TGTGCCAGCAGAACTAGCGGGGGGATCGAGCAGTACTTC	CASRTSGGIEQYF
TRBV5-4	-	TRBD1	TRBJ1-2	TGTGCCAGCAGGAATCGGGACAGGTATTCAAACTATGGCTACACCTTC	CASRNRDRYSNYGYTF
TRBV29-1	once	-	TRBJ1-1	TGCGGGATAAGCAGGGGGAACACTGAAGCTTTCTTT	CGISRGNTEAFF
TRBV18	-	TRBD1	TRBJ1-1	TGTGCCAGCTCTCCGGACAGGGGGCGGACTGAAGCTTTCTTT	CASSPDRGRTEAFF
TRBV5-8	-	-	TRBJ2-1	TGTGCCAGCAGCTTCTCAGGGGCTGGCAATGAGCAGTTCTTC	CASSFSGAGNEQFF
TRBV5-6	-	-	TRBJ2-1	TGTGCCAGCAGCTCTTTTGCGTTTTTCGCCACCTACAATGAGCAGTTCTTC	CASSSFAFFATYNEQFF
TRBV5-4	once	-	TRBJ2-5	TGTGCCAGCAGCTTGGCAGGTCTATACCAAGAGACCCAGTACTTC	CASSLAGLYQETQYF
TRBV14	-	-	TRBJ1-1	TGTGCCAGCAGCCGAGGCGTCGGAAAAAAGTGGGGGAGGGGTTACGCTGAAGCTTTCTTT	CASSRGVGKKWGRGYAEAFF
TRBV6-4	-	TRBD2	TRBJ2-2	TGTGCCAGCAGTGAGACTAGCGGGAGCACCGGGGAGCTGTTTTTT	CASSETSGSTGELFF
TRBV20-1	-	-	TRBJ1-2	TGCAGTGCTAGTCTCGCCGGGGATGGCTACACCTTC	CSASLAGDGYTF
TRBV9	-	TRBD2	TRBJ2-7	TGTGCCAGCAGCAAGCGACTAGCGGGGGCTTGGGACGAGCAGTACTTC	CASSKRLAGAWDEQYF
TRBV15	-	TRBD2	TRBJ2-5	TGTGCCACCAGCGCACCAAGCGGGGGCAAAGAGACCCAGTACTTC	CATSAPSGGKETQYF
TRBV20-1	-	-	TRBJ2-7	TGCAGTGCTAGTCCCGGCCAGGGCAACTACGAGCAGTACTTC	CSASPGQGNYEQYF
TRBV28	-	-	TRBJ1-2	TGTGCCAGCAGAGGGGGTGCCTATGGCTACACCTTC	CASRGGAYGYTF
TRBV15	-	-	TRBJ2-3	TGTGCCACCAGCAGAGATTGGCTTGTGGCAGATACGCAGTATTTT	CATSRDWLVADTQYF
TRBV19	few	-	TRBJ1-1	TGTGCCAGTAGTATTATGAACGGGGCTGAAGCTTTCTTT	CASSIMNGAEAFF
TRBV27	-	TRBD1	TRBJ1-5	TGTGCCAGCAGACCGCGGCCCGACAGGGAGAATCAGCCCCAGCATTTT	CASRPRPDRENQPQHF
TRBV19	-	-	TRBJ1-5	TGTGCCACATCCTACTCCAGCGGCAATCAGCCCCAGCATTTT	CATSYSSGNQPQHF
TRBV6-5	-	TRBD1	TRBJ1-2	TGTGCCAGCAGTTCTAAAACGTTACAGGGGCAAAGGGGCTACACCTTC	CASSSKTLQGQRGYTF
TRBV29-1	-	-	TRBJ2-7	TGCAGCGTTGAAGATTACCTCAGAGGTGTCCCCTACGAGCAGTACTTC	CSVEDYLRGVPYEQYF
TRBV27	-	-	TRBJ2-7	TGTGCCAGTTCCCTAACTGGACTCAGCTCCTACGAGCAGTACTTC	CASSLTGLSSYEQYF
TRBV19	-	-	TRBJ2-5	TGTGCCAGTAGTATAGGGGGCAGTGGTCAAGAGACCCAGTACTTC	CASSIGGSGQETQYF
TRBV19	-	-	TRBJ1-6	TGTGCCAGTACCTCCCAGACAGCGGGCTATAATTCACCCCTCCACTTT	CASTSQTAGYNSPLHF
TRBV6-5	-	TRBD1	TRBJ2-7	TGTGCCAGCAGTCCCGACAGGGGGCTGTACGAGCAGTACTTC	CASSPDRGLYEQYF
TRBV29-1	-	-	TRBJ2-2	TGCAGCGTTGGAAGGACGGGGGGCCGGGGCACCGGGGAGCTGTTTTTT	CSVGRTGGRGTGELFF
TRBV6-5	-	-	TRBJ2-5	TGTGCCAGCAGTTACGCAGGGGAAGAGACCCAGTACTTC	CASSYAGEETQYF
TRBV28	-	TRBD1	TRBJ1-2	TGTGCCAGCAGGTACTACAGGGGGGGCTACACCTTC	CASRYYRGGYTF
TRBV7-2	-	-	TRBJ2-3	TGTGCCAGCTGGGGGGGCCCAGATACGCAGTATTTT	CASWGGPDTQYF
TRBV29-1	-	-	TRBJ1-2	TGCAGCGTTGGAAGGGGTGAAGTTGGCTACACCTTC	CSVGRGEVGYTF
TRBV6-2/TRBV6-3	-	-	TRBJ1-1	TGTGCCAGCAGCCAAACGGGGGAAGTTGCTTTCTTT	CASSQTGEVAFF
TRBV11-2	-	TRBD1	TRBJ1-4	TGTGCCAGCAGCTTATACCCAGGGGGGATATCGACTAATGAAAAACTGTTTTTT	CASSLYPGGISTNEKLFF
TRBV27	-	TRBD2	TRBJ2-5	TGTGCCAGCAGCCTAGCGGGAGCGGGAGAGACCCAGTACTTC	CASSLAGAGETQYF
TRBV27	few	-	TRBJ1-3	TGTGCCAGCAGTTACGCCGGTTTAGTCGGAAACACCATATATTTT	CASSYAGLVGNTIYF
TRBV9	-	TRBD1	TRBJ1-2	TGTGCCAGCAGCGTCCAAGACAGGGGCGCCCTGGGCTACACCTTC	CASSVQDRGALGYTF
TRBV3-1/TRBV3-2	-	-	TRBJ1-2	TGTGCCAGCAGCCAAGACGATAGGGCGGGTGGCTACACCTTC	CASSQDDRAGGYTF
TRBV7-2	-	-	TRBJ1-5	TGTGCCAGCAGCTGGCTCTCTAATCAGCCCCAGCATTTT	CASSWLSNQPQHF
TRBV5-1	-	TRBD2	TRBJ2-2	TGCGCCAGCAGCCGTGGGACTAGCGGGAGGTTAACGGACACCGGGGAGCTGTTTTTT	CASSRGTSGRLTDTGELFF
TRBV7-9	-	TRBD2	TRBJ2-1	TGTGCCAGCAGCTTACCGCCGCGACTAGCGGGAGTGGCGAATGAGCAGTTCTTC	CASSLPPRLAGVANEQFF